These 5 T cell receptor beta chains originate from one sample sequenced in a study of control samples from healthy donors and cancer patients. Produced via immunoSEQ multiplex PCR; TCRdb's table is partial and in-frame only. Here the sample spans some 130,000 clones, about 92% being singletons. Sequences were obtained from blood. The receptors were sampled from a woman aged 50 to 60 in good health.

The J gene is TRBJ2-1, the V gene TRBV27, with 9 nucleotides matching TRBD1. Germline assignment: CDR1 MNHEY and CDR2 SMNVEV (reference sequence). Losses at the gene ends were 5 bases for V and 9 bases for J; bases not matched to a gene: 14. The CDR3 extends over 16 amino acids. The CDR3, as DNA: TGTGCCAGCAGTCCCCTAACCGGACAGGGGATAGGTGAGCAGTTCTTC. Translating gives CASSPLTGQGIGEQFF.

The V and J genes are TRBV6-1 and TRBJ1-5; the match to TRBD1 covers 7 bases. The CDR3 length is 16 residues. Trimming removed 2 bases from V and 6 bases from J; junction bases left unmatched: 10. Germline V gene data show CDR1 as MNHNS and CDR2 as SASEGT. CDR3 amino acids: CASSESEGAGGQPQHF. CDR3 coding DNA: TGTGCCAGCAGTGAAAGTGAGGGGGCAGGAGGTCAGCCCCAGCATTTT.

The V call is TRBV3-1 (or the pseudogene TRBV3-2), the J call TRBJ2-2, with 10 bases lining up with TRBD1. After removal of 4 bases from V and 7 bases from J, the junction contained 9 bases not matched to a gene. This CDR3 region has 16 residues. The V gene's germline CDR1 is LGHDT and CDR2 YNNKEL (reference sequence). The CDR3 DNA reads as TGTGCCAGCAGCCCCGGGACAGGGGCCGAGGTCGGGGAGCTGTTTTTT. This translates into CASSPGTGAEVGELFF.

This sequence joins TRBV2 and TRBJ2-3, with D possibly being TRBD1 (6 bases). Looked up from germline, CDR1 is SNHLY and CDR2 is FYNNEI. The CDR3 has 14 amino acids. The V gene lost 7 bases and the J gene lost 4 bases, with 15 bases spanning the gap. Here the CDR3 reads CASTFRTAADTQYF. The CDR3 DNA reads TGTGCCAGCACCTTTAGGACAGCCGCAGATACGCAGTATTTT. The variable domain in full, completed from reference TRBV2 and TRBJ2-3, reads EPEVTQTPSHQVTQMGQEVILRCVPISNHLYFYWYRQILGQKVEFLVSFYNNEISEKSEIFDDQFSVERPDGSNFTLKIRSTKLEDSAMYFCASTFRTAADTQYFGPGTRLTVL.

The rearrangement uses TRBV3-1 (or the pseudogene TRBV3-2) and TRBJ2-2; D is unclear. This CDR3 is 13 amino acids long. Germline V gene lookup returns CDR1 LGHDT and CDR2 YNNKEL (reference sequence). Trimming stripped 0 bases from V and 8 bases from J, with 7 bases between. As DNA, the CDR3 is TGTGCCAGCAGCCAAGATCCCACAGGGGAGCTGTTTTTT. Amino acid sequence: CASSQDPTGELFF.